Listed here are 3 T cell receptor beta chains from one sample, sequenced in a study of T cells in narcolepsy. The assay was immunoSEQ multiplex PCR, and TCRdb's table has in-frame clones only and misses some. The data contain around 39,000 clones, roughly 88% of them singletons. The sequenced sample consisted of CD45RA- memory CD4+ T cells from PBMCs. Receptors were obtained from a human donor with narcolepsy.

The gene calls are TRBV4-2 and TRBJ2-5, with 9 bases fitting TRBD1. The J call is in doubt because the DNA end fits TRBJ2-7 better. The V gene's germline CDR1 is LGHNA and CDR2 YNFKEQ. This CDR3 is built from 16 residues. CDR3 DNA sequence: TGTGCCAGCAGCCAAGCGACAGGGGGGATAGTGGCCGAGCAGTACTTC. The encoded protein is CASSQATGGIVAEQYF.

The chain employs TRBV4-1 and TRBJ2-3; 9 positions match TRBD2. Germline-derived CDR1 and CDR2 are MGHRA and YSYEKL. The CDR3 spans 15 residues. V shed 6 bases and J 3 bases; nucleotides not matched to a gene: 7. The CDR3: CASSLSGGGTDTQYF. The CDR3 coding sequence is TGCGCCAGCAGTCTTAGCGGGGGAGGTACAGATACGCAGTATTTT.

The chain links TRBV10-2 to TRBJ2-7; the D gene is possibly TRBD2 (5 bases). The CDR3 loop spans 11 amino acids. CDR1 and CDR2 from the germline V gene are WSHSY and SAAADI. V lost 8 bases, J lost 6 bases, and 11 bases lay in between. In DNA, the CDR3 is TGCGCCAGCGCGAATGCGGGCGAGCAGTACTTC. Translating gives CASANAGEQYF.